The next 32 T cell receptor beta chains were all read from a single sample in a study of CD8 T cells in ankylosing spondylitis. TCRdb fed the 5' RACE reads into MiXCR, producing one record per CDR3 protein. The table shows fewer than 250,000 distinct CDR3 sequences, with over 9.5% occurring only once. Sequencing was done on a sample of blood, either unsorted or a sorted T cell fraction (not recorded which). Receptors originate from a male donor with ankylosing spondylitis or in good health (not recorded which).

The chain carries TRBV30 and TRBJ2-2; D gene ambiguous. Germline V gene lookup returns CDR1 GTSNPN and CDR2 SVGIG (reference sequence). CDR3 length equals 13 residues. Trimming cost V 0 bases and J 8 bases, with 10 bases left between them. CDR3 DNA sequence: TGTGCCTGGAGTGTAAGGGCAGAGGGGGAGCTGTTTTTT. Translation: CAWSVRAEGELFF.

The rearrangement links TRBV20-1 to TRBJ2-1; no definite D call. The CDR3 runs to 15 residues. V lost 0 bases to trimming and J lost 2 bases, with 11 bases between them. The germline V gene has CDR1 DFQATT and CDR2 SNEGSKA (reference sequence). The CDR3 coding sequence is TGCAGTGCTAGAGATCTTAAGGGAACCTACAATGAGCAGTTCTTC. The encoded protein is CSARDLKGTYNEQFF.

At least ten counts were recorded for this clonotype. The gene calls are TRBV5-4 and TRBJ2-1; TRBD2 might be the D (6 bases). CDR3 length: 16 residues. With 5 bases removed from V and 4 bases from J, the gap between germline ends came to 19 bases. Germline-derived CDR1 and CDR2 are SGHNT and YYREEE (reference sequence). This CDR3 reads CASSPAGTFSYNEQFF. CDR3 in DNA: TGTGCCAGCAGTCCAGCCGGGACTTTCTCTTACAATGAGCAGTTCTTC.

As regards this clonotype: A read error is possible here, since a much larger clone lies one base away. This sequence joins TRBV6-2 or TRBV6-3 and TRBJ2-7; 9 bases are shared with TRBD1. In germline, CDR1 is MNHEY, CDR2 SVGEGT. The CDR3 loop spans 14 amino acids. Here the CDR3 reads CAGSTGTGNGEQYF. Here the CDR3 DNA reads TGTGCCGGCAGTACCGGGACAGGGAATGGCGAGCAGTACTTC.

Many counts were recorded for this clonotype. V is TRBV20-1 and J is TRBJ2-2, with 7 bases lining up with TRBD1. V shed 1 base, J shed 0 bases, and the junction held 2 bases outside the gene matches. Germline V gene lookup returns CDR1 DFQATT and CDR2 SNEGSKA (reference sequence). This CDR3 region has 15 residues. The CDR3 sequence: CSARAQGANTGELFF. Here the CDR3 DNA reads TGCAGTGCTAGAGCTCAGGGGGCGAACACCGGGGAGCTGTTTTTT.

As to this clonotype: This sequence may be a read error, since a much larger clone differs from it by one base. This chain joins TRBV1 and TRBJ2-1; no DNA check was done on the table's D call, TRBD1. TRBV1 corresponds to a pseudogene. This CDR3 comprises 19 residues. CDR3 sequence reads: CTSSSWSLQGVEGYNEQFF. For the CDR3, the DNA is TGTACCAGCAGTTCGTGGAGCCTTCAGGGAGTTGAGGGCTACAATGAGCAGTTCTTC.

V and J are TRBV7-2 and TRBJ1-5; D unresolved. The germline V gene encodes CDR1 SGHTA and CDR2 FQGNSA. This CDR3 spans 15 amino acids. V was cut by 5 bases and J by 6 bases, with 17 bases left in between. The CDR3 reads CASSPQEGNGQPQHF. CDR3 nucleotides: TGTGCCAGCAGCCCCCAGGAGGGAAATGGTCAGCCCCAGCATTTT.

The CDR3 here is CASSLLRWEGGEQYF. The CDR3, as DNA: TGTGCCAGCAGCTTATTGAGATGGGAGGGTGGCGAGCAGTACTTC. V gene TRBV7-9 combines with J gene TRBJ2-7; 7 bases are shared with TRBD2. Germline CDR1 is SEHNR and CDR2 is FQNEAQ (reference sequence). This CDR3 is built from 15 residues. V dropped 2 bases and J dropped 6; count of bases not matched to a gene: 10.

This clonotype was detected only a few times. The CDR3 here is CASSEGQAYGQPQHF. The CDR3 nucleotides read TGCGCCAGCAGTGAAGGACAGGCGTACGGTCAGCCCCAGCATTTT. This chain joins TRBV10-1 and TRBJ1-5, with TRBD1 matching over 7 bases. This CDR3 spans 15 amino acids. CDR1 and CDR2 (germline): WNHNN, SYGVQD (reference sequence). Trimming at V came to 3 bases and at J to 6 bases, leaving 8 bases not matched to a gene.

The chain joins TRBV10-1 to TRBJ2-5; tentatively, D is TRBD2 (5 bases). Trimming took 3 bases from V and 3 from J, leaving 8 bases between them. CDR1 is WNHNN and CDR2 is SYGVQD in the germline V gene (reference sequence). The CDR3 totals 13 residues. DNA of the CDR3: TGCGCCAGCAGTGAAGGTAGCGAAGAGACCCAGTACTTC. This gives the protein CASSEGSEETQYF.

This clonotype was seen a handful of times. This sequence joins TRBV21-1 and TRBJ1-5; the table gives TRBD1 as D, unverified against the DNA. TRBV21-1 is designated a pseudogene. CDR3 length equals 14 residues. The CDR3 region is CASSLRDAHQPQHF. In DNA, the CDR3 is TGTGCCAGCAGCCTTCGGGACGCGCATCAGCCCCAGCATTTT.

This clonotype was detected only a few times. For the CDR3, the DNA is TGTGCCAGCAATCCCGGGACATCGTACAATGAGCAGTTCTTC. It codes for CASNPGTSYNEQFF. The chain recombines TRBV2 with TRBJ2-1; maybe TRBD1 (6 bases). The CDR3 is made up of 14 amino acids. Per the germline V gene, CDR1 is SNHLY and CDR2 is FYNNEI. V was shortened by 7 bases and J by 4 bases, with 14 bases between the two germline ends.

Regarding this clonotype: Possible read error: a much larger clone is one base away. The chain uses TRBV7-8 and TRBJ2-7; maybe TRBD2 (5 bases). V shed 6 bases and J shed 6 bases, with 18 bases lying between them. The CDR3 extends over 14 amino acids. The germline gives CDR1 SGHVS, CDR2 FQNEAQ. The CDR3 is CASRPGISYCEQYF. The CDR3 DNA is TGTGCCAGCAGACCGGGGATCTCGTACTGCGAGCAGTACTTC.

The J gene is TRBJ2-7, the V gene TRBV30; D remains ambiguous. Germline loops: CDR1 GTSNPN, CDR2 SVGIG (reference sequence). V dropped 2 bases and J dropped 7 bases, with 12 bases sitting between them. CDR3 length: 12 residues. CDR3 sequence (DNA): TGTGCCTGGAGTCGTGGCTTGTCGGAGCAGTACTTC. Protein: CAWSRGLSEQYF.

Many counts were recorded for this clonotype. The genes are TRBV15 and TRBJ2-5, with D unclear. V was pared by 0 bases and J by 6 bases, with 11 bases between. Looked up from germline, CDR1 is LNHNV and CDR2 is YYDKDF (reference sequence). This CDR3 is built from 14 residues. The CDR3 is CATSRDGLEQTQYF. In DNA, the CDR3 is TGTGCCACCAGCAGAGACGGGCTGGAACAGACCCAGTACTTC.

This clonotype was counted many times. The rearrangement joins TRBV10-1 to TRBJ2-1; D gene unclear. Germline assignment: CDR1 WNHNN and CDR2 SYGVQD (reference sequence). Deletions cut 5 bases from V and 0 bases from J, with 5 bases between. The CDR3 has 13 residues. The CDR3 spells CASSRASYNEQFF. In DNA, the CDR3 is TGCGCCAGCAGTAGGGCCTCCTACAATGAGCAGTTCTTC.

This clonotype was counted between two and nine times. The chain couples TRBV5-1 to TRBJ2-1; maybe TRBD1 (6 bases). The CDR3 has 18 residues. The V end was cut by 2 bases, the J end by 0 bases, with 18 bases between. In germline, CDR1 is SGHRS, CDR2 YFSETQ. The CDR3, as DNA: TGCGCCAGCAGCTTTACAGGGTTCCGTGACAGCTCCTACAATGAGCAGTTCTTC. Protein sequence: CASSFTGFRDSSYNEQFF.

This clonotype was seen many times. The V call is TRBV4-2, the J call TRBJ2-5; D is possibly TRBD1 or TRBD2 (5 bases each). V lost 0 bases and J lost 4, with 12 bases in between. The CDR3 covers 15 residues. Germline CDR1 and CDR2: LGHNA and YNFKEQ. This CDR3 reads CASSQDPGTGETQYF. The CDR3, as DNA: TGTGCCAGCAGCCAAGATCCCGGGACCGGAGAGACCCAGTACTTC.

The sample holds many counts of this clonotype. The rearrangement uses TRBV20-1 and TRBJ2-3; the match to TRBD2 covers 11 bases. The CDR3 has 14 amino acids. The J segment lost 3 bases and the V segment lost 6 bases, leaving 5 bases of the junction unmatched. CDR1 and CDR2 (germline): DFQATT, SNEGSKA (reference sequence). CDR3 in amino acids: CSAELAGETDTQYF. The CDR3 DNA reads TGCAGTGCAGAACTAGCGGGAGAGACAGATACGCAGTATTTT.

The J gene is TRBJ2-6, the V gene TRBV20-1; D is ambiguous. CDR1 and CDR2 from the germline V gene are DFQATT and SNEGSKA (reference sequence). Trimming took off 2 bases at V and 4 bases at J, with 9 bases between the two ends. The CDR3 covers 14 residues. The CDR3 region has the DNA TGCAGTGCTAGATACGGGCACGGGGCCAACGTCCTGACTTTC. Its protein product is CSARYGHGANVLTF.

This clonotype was picked up a small number of times. This chain joins TRBV7-9 and TRBJ1-4; D possibly corresponds to TRBD1 (5 bases). From germline, CDR1 is SEHNR and CDR2 FQNEAQ (reference sequence). CDR3 length equals 16 residues. V was shortened by 9 bases and J by 4 bases, with 21 bases between the two germline ends. The CDR3, as DNA: TGTGCCAGTAACTCCCGGGACGGGGAACTTAATGAAAAACTGTTTTTT. Translated, it gives CASNSRDGELNEKLFF.

This clonotype was picked up many times. The chain uses TRBV12-3 or TRBV12-4 and TRBJ1-2; the match to TRBD1 covers 7 bases. This CDR3 comprises 14 residues. With V trimmed by 6 bases and J by 4 bases, 8 bases remained unmatched. The CDR3 here is CASRPTGDGYGYTF. In DNA form, the CDR3 reads TGTGCCAGCAGACCCACAGGGGACGGCTATGGCTACACCTTC.

This clonotype was seen ten or more times. V gene TRBV11-2 combines with J gene TRBJ2-5; D not certain. Germline CDR1 SGHAT, CDR2 FQNNGV. The V and J ends lost 6 bases and 1 base respectively, with 12 bases between them. The CDR3 spans 14 residues. Written as DNA, the CDR3 is TGTGCCAGCAGTACCTCAGCAGTCCAAGAGACCCAGTACTTC. Amino acid sequence: CASSTSAVQETQYF.

This clonotype was counted at least ten times. The chain is built from TRBV20-1 and TRBJ1-4; no reliable D call. The V end lost 0 bases, the J end lost 0 bases, and 11 bases lay between the germline ends. CDR3 length: 16 amino acids. CDR1 is DFQATT and CDR2 is SNEGSKA in the germline V gene (reference sequence). For the CDR3, the DNA is TGCAGTGCTAGAGATATTGTCTCACCAACTAATGAAAAACTGTTTTTT. Its translation is CSARDIVSPTNEKLFF.

This clonotype was seen a handful of times. The chain is built from TRBV20-1 and TRBJ1-6; weak D call: TRBD1 (5 bases). V was clipped by 3 bases and J by 8 bases, with 11 bases between them. This CDR3 contains 13 residues. The germline CDR1 and CDR2 sequences are DFQATT and SNEGSKA (reference sequence). The CDR3 DNA sequence: TGCAGTGCTAGTAAAGGGGAGCATTCACCCCTCCACTTT. This translates into CSASKGEHSPLHF.

This clonotype came up many times. This chain links TRBV4-1 with TRBJ1-1; a weak D match, TRBD1 (6 bases). Trimming shortened V by 3 bases and J by 3 bases, and 8 bases separated the two germline ends. CDR3 length equals 13 residues. Germline CDR1 is MGHRA and CDR2 is YSYEKL. The CDR3 DNA follows: TGCGCCAGCAGCCACTCAGGGGACACTGAAGCTTTCTTT. Its protein is CASSHSGDTEAFF.

This clonotype was counted many times. This chain uses TRBV3-1 with TRBJ2-7; D not certain. Germline CDR1 reads LGHDT; CDR2 reads YNNKEL (reference sequence). The V and J ends lost 3 bases and 2 bases respectively, with 17 bases between them. This CDR3 contains 16 residues. CDR3 region: CASSHRLRFAAYEQYF. The CDR3 DNA reads TGTGCCAGCAGCCACCGTTTGCGGTTCGCCGCCTACGAGCAGTACTTC.

There are many counts of this clonotype. The rearrangement links TRBV10-3 to TRBJ2-1; D is unresolved. The CDR3 spans 16 residues. Germline lookup yields CDR1 ENHRY and CDR2 SYGVKD. With 0 bases removed from V and 0 bases from J, the gap between germline ends came to 9 bases. CDR3 in amino acids: CAISESGKSSYNEQFF. The CDR3 region has the DNA TGTGCCATCAGTGAGTCTGGCAAGAGCTCCTACAATGAGCAGTTCTTC.

This clonotype was seen ten or more times. The chain links TRBV5-1 to TRBJ2-1; perhaps TRBD2 as D (5 bases). Trimming left V 4 bases short and J 5 bases short, with 10 bases between. CDR3 length equals 13 residues. The germline V gene encodes CDR1 SGHRS and CDR2 YFSETQ. Written as DNA, the CDR3 is TGCGCCAGCAGCGAGGGTAGGGACAATGAGCAGTTCTTC. It codes for CASSEGRDNEQFF.

The genes are TRBV12-3 or TRBV12-4 and TRBJ2-7; TRBD1 aligns across 11 bases. The length of the CDR3 is 15 residues. With V trimmed by 4 bases and J by 5 bases, 7 bases remained unmatched. The CDR3 here is CASSSRRTGGDEQYF. DNA of the CDR3: TGTGCCAGCAGTTCCCGGAGGACAGGGGGCGACGAGCAGTACTTC.

This clonotype was counted ten times or more. The chain couples TRBV5-1 to TRBJ2-7; D ambiguous. The CDR3 covers 16 residues. With 4 bases removed from V and 0 bases from J, the gap between germline ends came to 17 bases. The germline CDR1 and CDR2 sequences are SGHRS and YFSETQ. CDR3 sequence (DNA): TGCGCCAGCAGCCTGCCGTATGGAGAGGCCTCCTACGAGCAGTACTTC. Amino acids: CASSLPYGEASYEQYF.

This clonotype was detected many times. The chain is built from TRBV6-6 and TRBJ2-1; D may match TRBD1 or TRBD2 (5 bases each). The CDR3 extends over 15 amino acids. Germline V gene sequence: CDR1 MNHNY, CDR2 SVGAGI (reference sequence). The V end was cut by 6 bases, the J end by 6 bases, with 18 bases between. CDR3 protein: CASRPPGPSSNEQFF. In DNA, the CDR3 is TGTGCCAGCAGGCCTCCGGGACCTTCCAGCAATGAGCAGTTCTTC.